This T cell receptor beta chain was recorded in a study of blood T cell repertoires in COVID-19. There are 13 residues in the CDR3. The V and J ends lost 4 bases and 9 bases respectively, with 13 bases between them. Study processing details: Reference gene primer amplification in the assay estimated nucleated cell counts. Profiled with immunoSEQ multiplex PCR; TCRdb holds only in-frame clones, not every one. D and trimming were read from the DNA, whereas the V and J calls and clone size are those reported in that table. The profile shows fewer than 250,000 clones, around four fifths of them singletons.

The genes are TRBV12-3 or TRBV12-4 and TRBJ2-1, with unresolved D. The sequenced sample was peripheral blood. The TCR originated in a woman between 55 and 75 years old with active or convalescent COVID-19. CDR3 sequence (DNA): TGTGCCAGCAGTTCCTCCGCAGGCAGTGAGCAGTTCTTC. It translates to CASSSSAGSEQFF.